This T cell receptor (beta chain) was captured in a study of T-cell memory formation after mild COVID-19. Study-level findings and limits: Clones contracting over day 15 to 85 were CD4/CD8 balanced, with later expanders leaning CD4+.

Germline V gene sequence: CDR1 SQVTM, CDR2 ANQGSEA. The length of the CDR3 is 12 residues. Trimming pared 2 bases from V and 5 bases from J, leaving 9 bases between. Of note for this clonotype: Its antigen remains unknown.

Constant-segment-primed 5'RACE gave TCR alpha and TCR beta cDNA libraries with sample barcodes and UMIs. TCRdb fed the 5' RACE reads into MiXCR, producing one record per CDR3 protein. Here the sample spans about 38,000 distinct CDR3 sequences, about 10% being singletons. The sequence came from a man aged 18 to 29 who had mild COVID-19 (a few samples of this study predate the infection). Cell type and time point are not known. What was sequenced was PBMCs or a T cell subset sorted from them (not recorded which). The J gene is TRBJ2-5, the V gene TRBV29-1, with a tentative D call TRBD2 (7 bases). Here the CDR3 reads CSVERGGETQYF. The CDR3 region has the DNA TGCAGCGTTGAAAGGGGGGGTGAGACCCAGTACTTC.